This T cell receptor (beta chain) was captured in a study of T cells in Graves' hyperthyroidism and ophthalmopathy. This clonotype was picked up many times. The CDR3 consists of 14 residues. CDR1 is SGHRS and CDR2 is YFSETQ in the germline V gene. Trimming removed 4 bases at V and 4 bases at J, with 14 bases between. Amplification yielded TCR beta CDR3 regions, with RNA transcripts as the source. The HTBI primer set drove a first-round RT-PCR of the TCR CDR3. MiXCR, run by TCRdb on the multiplex PCR reads, gives a single entry per CDR3 protein. In the table there are about 400,000 distinct CDR3 sequences, over 12% of which are singletons. Diagnostic decisions used clinical symptoms, serum thyroxine and TRAb, thyroid ultrasound and orbital computed tomography.

The sample taken for sequencing was blood. The chain is built from TRBV5-1 and TRBJ1-1, with D maybe TRBD1 (5 bases). The sequence derives from a woman aged 60-75 years with Graves' ophthalmopathy. Written as DNA, the CDR3 is TGCGCCAGCAGCCCGGGACCTTCGAGCACTGAAGCTTTCTTT. Its protein product is CASSPGPSSTEAFF.